These T cell receptor beta chains were read from a single sample in a study of cytomegalovirus exposure and HLA in healthy donors. The table came from immunoSEQ multiplex PCR; TCRdb's copy has only in-frame clones and leaves some out. The sample comprises around 300,000 clones, roughly 85% of which are singletons, and 1% rests with the top ten. Sequenced input: PBMCs. The receptors originated from a woman under 30 in good health and CMV-seronegative. CDR3s include the opening cysteine and the closing phenylalanine or tryptophan. The D gene is left open where the match is weak. Rows give clone size only sometimes, using once, few, many, or a class for an expanded clone.

j_call v_call d_call clone_size cdr3_length cdr3_nt cdr3_aa
TRBJ2-3 TRBV6-1 TRBD2 NA 16 TGTGCCAGCAGTGTCAGGACTAGCGTAAGGGAAGATACGCAGTATTTT CASSVRTSVREDTQYF
TRBJ2-7 TRBV7-8 TRBD1 once 16 TGTGCCAGCAGCTTAACGGCGACAGGGGCTGGGCAAGAGCAGTACTTC CASSLTATGAGQEQYF
TRBJ1-5 TRBV5-8 TRBD1 NA 14 TGTGCCAGCAGCACGGGACAGGGGGACCAGCCCCAGCATTTT CASSTGQGDQPQHF
TRBJ2-3 TRBV6-1 TRBD2 NA 12 TGTGCCAGCAGGGCGGGAGTTCATACGCAGTATTTT CASRAGVHTQYF
TRBJ2-3 TRBV7-2 NA NA 15 TGTGCCAGCAGCTTAGAAGGGGTTATGACAGATACGCAGTATTTT CASSLEGVMTDTQYF
TRBJ1-1 TRBV6-5 NA NA 12 TGTGCCAGCACCGAAACAGGGCAAAAAGCTTTCTTT CASTETGQKAFF
TRBJ2-1 TRBV4-3 NA NA 16 TGCGCCAGCAGCCCCTCCGGGACTCGAGCCTACAATGAGCAGTTCTTC CASSPSGTRAYNEQFF
TRBJ2-7 TRBV11-2 TRBD1 NA 17 TGTGCCAGCAGCTTAGTGGGACAGGCTATTTCAACCTACGAGCAGTACTTC CASSLVGQAISTYEQYF
TRBJ1-1 TRBV18 TRBD1 NA 16 TGTGCCAGCTCACCACCCGAGGGACAGCCAGGCACTGAAGCTTTCTTT CASSPPEGQPGTEAFF
TRBJ1-4 TRBV6-5 NA NA 16 TGTGCCAGCAGTTACTCCAGGGAGGGGACTAATGAAAAACTGTTTTTT CASSYSREGTNEKLFF
TRBJ2-7 TRBV10-3 TRBD2 NA 15 TGTGCCATCAGTGTGACTAGCGGTTTAGGGTACGAGCAGTACTTC CAISVTSGLGYEQYF
TRBJ1-4 TRBV27 NA NA 16 TGTGCCAGCAGTTTATGGTCCGGGGAGGGTAGGGAAAAACTGTTTTTT CASSLWSGEGREKLFF
TRBJ2-1 TRBV5-1 TRBD2 NA 17 TGCGCCAGCGAGCTTGGACGGACTAGCGGGGCCCGGAATGAGCAGTTCTTC CASELGRTSGARNEQFF
TRBJ2-7 TRBV14 TRBD2 once 19 TGTGCCAGCAGCCAAGATCTTGGAGGACTAGGGGTTTTAAGGTACGAGCAGTACTTC CASSQDLGGLGVLRYEQYF
TRBJ1-2 TRBV27 NA NA 19 TGTGCCAGCAGTTTATCGAAGAGGCGACCATTTAACCCTAACTATGGCTACACCTTC CASSLSKRRPFNPNYGYTF
TRBJ1-5 TRBV19 NA NA 14 TGTGCCAGTAGTATGCAGTACAGCAATCAGCCCCAGCATTTT CASSMQYSNQPQHF
TRBJ2-7 TRBV5-4 NA NA 15 TGTGCCAGCAGCTTGGGACTAGTCGGAAACTACGAGCAGTACTTC CASSLGLVGNYEQYF
TRBJ2-5 TRBV6-4 TRBD1 NA 14 TGTGCCAGCAGGGTCGACAGGGTGGTGGAGACCCAGTACTTC CASRVDRVVETQYF
TRBJ1-2 TRBV6-5 NA NA 14 TGTGCCAGCAGTTACCAGGGCAATAACTATGGCTACACCTTC CASSYQGNNYGYTF
TRBJ2-6 TRBV7-2 TRBD2 NA 15 TGTGCCAGCAGCTCTTTAAGCGGGAAATACAACGTCCTGACTTTC CASSSLSGKYNVLTF
TRBJ2-1 TRBV5-1 TRBD1 NA 16 TGCGCCAGCAGCCCAGGCCGGGACAGAGTTATCTATGAGCAGTTCTTC CASSPGRDRVIYEQFF
TRBJ2-3 TRBV2 NA once 16 TGTGCCAGCAGTGTTGCTTCAGGTGTCGGCACAGATACGCAGTATTTT CASSVASGVGTDTQYF
TRBJ2-7 TRBV4-3 TRBD2 NA 15 TGCGCCAGCAGCCAAGATAGCGGGGGGGTGTGGGAGCAGTACTTC CASSQDSGGVWEQYF
TRBJ1-1 TRBV5-5 NA NA 14 TGTGCCAGCAGCCTGACATTAGGAAGGTGGGAAGCTTTCTTT CASSLTLGRWEAFF
TRBJ1-3 TRBV7-9 TRBD1 few 16 TGTGCCAGCAGCTTAGAGGGACAGGGAAGCGGAAACACCATATATTTT CASSLEGQGSGNTIYF
TRBJ2-1 TRBV9 TRBD2 NA 18 TGTGCCAGCAGCGCCGGACCTACCGGGACTAGCGGGCCCAATGAGCAGTTCTTC CASSAGPTGTSGPNEQFF
TRBJ1-4 TRBV19 NA NA 15 TGTGCCAGTAGTATCCGGACGGACAATAATGAAAAACTGTTTTTT CASSIRTDNNEKLFF
TRBJ1-2 TRBV10-3 NA once 12 TGTGCCATCAACGACGGCCGAGCGAGCTACACCTTC CAINDGRASYTF
TRBJ1-1 TRBV29-1 TRBD1 NA 12 TGCAGCGCAGGGGGCTGGAGGACTGAAGCTTTCTTT CSAGGWRTEAFF
TRBJ2-7 TRBV7-8 NA NA 13 TGTGCCAGCAGCTCTGGGGCCTCAGGGGAGCAGTACTTC CASSSGASGEQYF
TRBJ2-3 TRBV27 NA NA 12 TGTGCCAGCAGTTTATCTTTGACTCCGCAGTATTTT CASSLSLTPQYF
TRBJ1-5 TRBV6-6 NA NA 14 TGTGCCAGCAGTCCTGGGGGGAGCAATCAGCCCCAGCATTTT CASSPGGSNQPQHF
TRBJ1-2 TRBV4-2 NA NA 15 TGTGCCAGCAGCCAAGAGACCAGCGTCTTCTATGGCTACACCTTC CASSQETSVFYGYTF
TRBJ2-5 TRBV7-9 NA many 14 TGTGCCAGCAGCTTTGGCGGGGGCCAGGAGACCCAGTACTTC CASSFGGGQETQYF
TRBJ2-7 TRBV25-1 TRBD2 few 15 TGTGCCAGCAGTGATGCGGGACTAGCGGGGGACGAGCAGTACTTC CASSDAGLAGDEQYF
TRBJ1-2 TRBV19 TRBD1 NA 13 TGTGCCAGTAGTATCCGGACAGGGTATGGCTACACCTTC CASSIRTGYGYTF
TRBJ2-1 TRBV5-1 NA NA 14 TGCGCCTCTACGGACGGACCATCGGGGAATGAGCAGTTCTTC CASTDGPSGNEQFF
TRBJ1-5 TRBV6-5 TRBD1 NA 14 TGTGCCAGCAGTTCTCAGGGGGCTGATCAGCCCCAGCATTTT CASSSQGADQPQHF
TRBJ1-1 TRBV2 TRBD1 once 15 TGTGCCAGCAGAGGCGCGGACAGGGGGAACACTGAAGCTTTCTTT CASRGADRGNTEAFF
TRBJ1-2 TRBV7-3 NA NA 13 TGTGCCAGCAGCCCAGCAGGGGACTATGGCTACACCTTC CASSPAGDYGYTF
TRBJ1-2 TRBV6-1 NA NA 13 TGTGCCAGCAGTGGCTCAAGAGTCTATGGCTACACCTTC CASSGSRVYGYTF
TRBJ2-7 TRBV27 NA NA 13 TGTGCCAGCAGTCACTCAGGGAACTACGAGCAGTACTTC CASSHSGNYEQYF
TRBJ2-7 TRBV5-6 TRBD1 NA 14 TGTGCCAGCGTACGACAGGGGGACTCCTACGAGCAGTACTTC CASVRQGDSYEQYF
TRBJ2-7 TRBV5-6 NA NA 14 TGTGCCAGCAGCTCCCAGGGTAGCTCCTACGAGCAGTACTTC CASSSQGSSYEQYF
TRBJ2-7 TRBV11-3 NA NA 15 TGTGCCAGCAGCTCCCGACAGGGACTCTCCTACGAGCAGTACTTC CASSSRQGLSYEQYF
TRBJ1-2 TRBV5-8 NA few 15 TGTGCCAGCAGCCGCCCGGGTATCGTAAACTATGGCTACACCTTC CASSRPGIVNYGYTF
TRBJ1-1 TRBV2 TRBD1 once 14 TGTGCCCTTTACACAGGGGAGGTCCCCACTGAAGCTTTCTTT CALYTGEVPTEAFF
TRBJ2-1 TRBV5-1 TRBD2 NA 15 TGCGCCAGCAGCTGGGCTGGCGGGAGAATGGATGAGCAGTTCTTC CASSWAGGRMDEQFF
TRBJ1-1 TRBV6-5 NA NA 15 TGTGCCAGCAGATCGTTCGGAGGGATGGGGACTGAAGCTTTCTTT CASRSFGGMGTEAFF
TRBJ2-4 TRBV7-9 TRBD1 NA 13 TGTGCCAGCAGCGCTCAGGCGGCGGGACAGGTGAACTTC CASSAQAAGQVNF
TRBJ2-3 TRBV27 TRBD2 once 16 TGTGCCAGCAGTTTATTACTAGCGGGGGGGCCCGATACGCAGTATTTT CASSLLLAGGPDTQYF
TRBJ2-1 TRBV29-1 NA NA 13 TGCAGCGTGTCAAGAGGGATTAAGGATGAGCAGTTCTTC CSVSRGIKDEQFF
TRBJ1-5 TRBV5-1 NA NA 15 TGCGCCAGCAGCTCGGGAGGACGGGAGAATCAGCCCCAGCATTTT CASSSGGRENQPQHF